This TCR beta chain appears in the sequencing data of a study of blood T cell repertoires in COVID-19. Looking at the study overall: Collection of acute and convalescent COVID-19 samples took place in the United States, Italy and Spain. PBMCs, B-cell-depleted T cells, or T cells were the source of the cDNA or gDNA that made up the material.

As handled by the study authors: Cell counts per sample came from amplifying reference gene primers. The data were produced by immunoSEQ multiplex PCR, yet TCRdb's version contains in-frame clones alone and is incomplete. V and J calls and clone size are as listed in that table; D and trimming were resolved from the DNA. There are 250,000 to 300,000 clones in the sample; around 87% occur only once, and 2.2% lies in the top ten. Germline CDR1 reads SNHLY; CDR2 reads FYNNEI. This CDR3 is 17 amino acids long. V shed 6 bases, J shed 6 bases, and the junction held 13 bases outside the gene matches. The receptor's source is a woman aged 50 to 60 who had recovered from COVID-19. The sequencing input was peripheral blood. The chain couples TRBV2 to TRBJ2-1, with 11 bases fitting TRBD2. CDR3 coding DNA: TGTGCCAGCAGCAAACTAGCGGGAGCCTTCTCGGGCAATGAGCAGTTCTTC. This encodes CASSKLAGAFSGNEQFF.